One T cell receptor (beta chain) is described in this entry. Antigen unknown. This specimen belongs to a study of cytomegalovirus exposure and HLA in healthy donors. With 60 Vbeta and 13 Jbeta primers, the PCR was carried out. Clones were sequenced by immunoSEQ multiplex PCR, and TCRdb holds only the in-frame ones, with some missing. The profile shows roughly 150,000 clones, about 80% of them singletons. The CDR3 loop spans 13 amino acids. Trimming removed 8 bases at V and 8 bases at J, with 13 bases between. Germline V gene sequence: CDR1 MNHNY, CDR2 SVGAGI (reference sequence). All the people who gave samples were healthy bone marrow donors. The study's findings and limits: V- and J-gene trimming of TCR beta was linked (in a later analysis) to a missense DCLRE1C variant. Sequencing likely caused a cluster of highly shared sequence variants. Investigators reported more than 150 TCR beta chains as tied to cytomegalovirus.

The material sequenced was PBMCs. The sequence was collected from a male donor in good health and CMV-seronegative. The chain recombines TRBV6-6 with TRBJ1-6, with a weak D call TRBD1 (5 bases). CDR3 nucleotide sequence: TGTGCCAGCCGGTGGACATGGGATTCACCCCTCCACTTT. It specifies CASRWTWDSPLHF.